The TCR beta chain under discussion was sequenced for a study of T cells in tuberculosis. Whole-study context: Sequenced TCRs come from CD1B-GMM tetramer-binding T cells.

Sample time point: new active TB diagnosis, blood taken before or within 7 days of starting treatment. Each clinical donor contributed on average about 92,000 T cells from unsorted cryopreserved PBMC. Here immunoSEQ multiplex PCR was the method, and the copy in TCRdb shows in-frame clones only, minus some. This table holds about 30,000 clones, about 90% found once. This clone has just one count. The TCR originated in an adult with tuberculosis. The material sequenced was PBMCs, taken at tuberculosis diagnosis.

The CDR3, as DNA: TGTGCCAGCATAGCGAGGGTTGGAAACACCATATATTTT. Amino acids: CASIARVGNTIYF. This chain links TRBV28 with TRBJ1-3, with D unclear. This CDR3 comprises 13 residues. Per the germline V gene, CDR1 is MDHEN and CDR2 is SYDVKM. Trimming cost V 7 bases and J 3 bases, with 10 bases left between them.